Many counts were recorded for the clone carrying this TCR beta chain. Trimming at V came to 5 bases and at J to 0 bases, leaving 7 bases not matched to a gene. Germline V CDR1 and CDR2: DFQATT, SNEGSKA (reference sequence). CDR3 size: 17 residues. The data belong to a study of low-dose radiotherapy and immunotherapy resistance in tumors. Study-wide context: Each fraction given to Cohort 2 every two weeks delivered 1 Gy, and the total reached 13 Gy over 26 weeks. A daily 300 mg dose of oral aspirin was taken by patients for four cycles from cycle 1 day 1.

Both TCRalpha and TCRbeta chains were reverse transcribed with V-gene-specific primers. The authors ran about 20 PCR cycles to amplify TCRs with a constant-region primer and V-primer adapter. TCRdb itself ran the reads through MiXCR, one entry per CDR3 protein. The table has tens of thousands of distinct CDR3 sequences, about 19% seen once. Time point of the sample: before trial treatment. The treatment that donors received included nivolumab, ipilimumab, aspirin, low-dose cyclophosphamide and low-dose radiotherapy. The source of this sequence is a male donor with prostate cancer. The chain joins TRBV20-1 to TRBJ2-6, with 10 bases that match TRBD2. The specimen comprised PBMCs, sampled before treatment. CDR3 residues: CSAPHSGGFSGANVLTF. In nucleotides, the CDR3 is TGCAGTGCTCCGCATAGCGGGGGGTTCTCTGGGGCCAACGTCCTGACTTTC.